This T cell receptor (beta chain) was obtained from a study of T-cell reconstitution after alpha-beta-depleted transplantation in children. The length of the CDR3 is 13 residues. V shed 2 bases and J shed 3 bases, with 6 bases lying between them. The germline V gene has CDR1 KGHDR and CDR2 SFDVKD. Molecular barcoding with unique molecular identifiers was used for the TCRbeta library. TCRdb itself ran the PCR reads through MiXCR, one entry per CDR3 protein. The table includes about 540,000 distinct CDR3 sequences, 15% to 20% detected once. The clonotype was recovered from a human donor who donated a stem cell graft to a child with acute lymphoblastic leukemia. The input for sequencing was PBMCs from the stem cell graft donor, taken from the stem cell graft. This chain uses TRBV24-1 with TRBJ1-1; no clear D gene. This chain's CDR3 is CATSDWTDTEAFF. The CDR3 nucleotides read TGTGCCACCAGTGATTGGACGGACACTGAAGCTTTCTTT.